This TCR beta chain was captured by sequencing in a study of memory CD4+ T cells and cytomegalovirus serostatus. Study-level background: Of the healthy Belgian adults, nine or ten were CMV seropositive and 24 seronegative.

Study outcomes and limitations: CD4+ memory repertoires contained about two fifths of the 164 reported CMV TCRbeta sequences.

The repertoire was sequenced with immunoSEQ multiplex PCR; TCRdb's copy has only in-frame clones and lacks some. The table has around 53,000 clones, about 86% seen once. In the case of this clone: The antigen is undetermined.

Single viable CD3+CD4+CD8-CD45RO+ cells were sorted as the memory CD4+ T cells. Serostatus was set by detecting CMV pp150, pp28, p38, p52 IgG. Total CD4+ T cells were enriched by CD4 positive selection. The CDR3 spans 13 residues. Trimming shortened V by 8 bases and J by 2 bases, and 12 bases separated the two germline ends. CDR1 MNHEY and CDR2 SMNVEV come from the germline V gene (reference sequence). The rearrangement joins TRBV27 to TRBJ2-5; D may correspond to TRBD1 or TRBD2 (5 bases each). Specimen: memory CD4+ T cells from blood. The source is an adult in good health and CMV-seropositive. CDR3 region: CASSGTVQETQYF. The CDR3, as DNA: TGTGCCAGCTCAGGGACGGTTCAAGAGACCCAGTACTTC.